The 9 T cell receptor beta chains presented below share a single source sample, sequenced in a study of glioma-infiltrating T cells. TCR alpha and beta CDR3 regions were amplified from RNA using iRepertoire nested multiplex PCR. TCRdb called the multiplex PCR reads again in MiXCR, with one record for every CDR3 protein. The table shows fewer than 500,000 distinct CDR3 sequences, with approximately 42% occurring only once. The specimen sequenced was glioma tissue, nonneoplastic brain tissue, or PBMCs (not recorded which). These TCRs come from a human donor with low-grade glioma or glioblastoma, undergoing nonglioma brain surgery, or in good health (not recorded which).

There are a few counts of this clonotype. The chain carries TRBV24-1 and TRBJ2-1; maybe TRBD1 (6 bases). CDR1 is KGHDR, CDR2 SFDVKD, per germline. Trimming shortened V by 9 bases and J by 4 bases, and 6 bases separated the two germline ends. The CDR3 covers 11 residues. This CDR3 reads CATGQYNEQFF. The CDR3 coding sequence is TGTGCCACCGGACAGTACAATGAGCAGTTCTTC.

The V call is TRBV7-2, the J call TRBJ2-7, with D possibly being TRBD1 (5 bases). Trimming pared 6 bases from V and 0 bases from J, leaving 12 bases between. Germline CDR1 SGHTA, CDR2 FQGNSA. CDR3 length: 14 residues. CDR3 DNA sequence: TGTGCCAGCAGTTCCGACAGATACTCCTACGAGCAGTACTTC. Amino acid sequence: CASSSDRYSYEQYF. Full variable domain (rest looked up from reference TRBV7-2 and TRBJ2-7): GAGVSQSPSNKVTEKGKDVELRCDPISGHTALYWYRQSLGQGLEFLIYFQGNSAPDKSGLPSDRFSAERTGGSVSTLTIQRTQQEDSAVYLCASSSDRYSYEQYFGPGTRLTVT.

This rearrangement joins TRBV20-1 to TRBJ1-4; no clear D gene. This CDR3 is built from 12 residues. Germline V gene lookup returns CDR1 DFQATT and CDR2 SNEGSKA (reference sequence). V was pared by 7 bases and J by 7 bases, with 13 bases between. Here the CDR3 DNA reads TGCAGTGTCTGGGCTCGGGGTGAAAAACTGTTTTTT. The encoded protein is CSVWARGEKLFF.

The J gene is TRBJ1-6, the V gene TRBV18; D is perhaps TRBD1 (5 bases). This CDR3 comprises 15 residues. The germline V and J ends were trimmed by 6 bases and 7 bases, with 16 bases remaining between them. Germline lookup yields CDR1 KGHSH and CDR2 LQKENI. The CDR3 spells CASSDIPGRNSPLHF. In DNA form, the CDR3 reads TGTGCCAGCTCCGATATACCGGGACGGAATTCACCCCTCCACTTT. The complete variable domain, with remaining parts taken from reference TRBV18 and TRBJ1-6, reads NAGVMQNPRHLVRRRGQEARLRCSPMKGHSHVYWYRQLPEEGLKFMVYLQKENIIDESGMPKERFSAEFPKEGPSILRIQQVVRGDSAAYFCASSDIPGRNSPLHFGNGTRLTVT.

The rearrangement links TRBV7-2 to TRBJ2-7; D possibly matches TRBD1 or TRBD2 (5 bases each). There are 16 residues in the CDR3. Germline CDR1 SGHTA, CDR2 FQGNSA. The V end lost 5 bases, the J end lost 0 bases, and 17 bases lay between the germline ends. CDR3: CASSPSSGTSSYEQYF. The DNA for the CDR3 is TGTGCCAGCAGCCCATCCTCCGGGACGTCCTCCTACGAGCAGTACTTC.

This clonotype appeared a few times. This chain connects TRBV20-1 to TRBJ2-5, with 9 bases matching TRBD1. Germline CDR1 and CDR2: DFQATT and SNEGSKA (reference sequence). The CDR3 totals 13 residues. J was trimmed by 5 bases and V by 5 bases; bases with no gene match: 6. CDR3 amino acids: CSAPDRGGETQYF. The CDR3 DNA reads TGCAGTGCTCCCGACAGGGGGGGGGAGACCCAGTACTTC.

This clonotype was seen many times. The chain couples TRBV6-2 or TRBV6-3 to TRBJ1-5; TRBD1 matches at 9 bases. Germline V gene sequence: CDR1 MNHEY, CDR2 SVGEGT. This CDR3 has 14 amino acids. V was pared by 5 bases and J by 5 bases, with 4 bases of the junction left unmatched. For the CDR3, the DNA is TGTGCCAGCAGTCGCGGGACAGGGTATCAGCCCCAGCATTTT. Translated: CASSRGTGYQPQHF.

As to this clonotype: The junction does not match germline at one end; this may be a read error. V and J are TRBV19 and TRBJ2-3, with D tentatively TRBD1 (5 bases). The CDR3 covers 15 residues. Looked up from germline, CDR1 is LNHDA and CDR2 is SQIVND (reference sequence). The CDR3 protein is CASSDQAAGQETQYF. The CDR3 DNA reads as TGTGCCAGTAGCGATCAGGCGGCAGGACAAGAGACCCAGTACTTT. Using reference TRBV19 and TRBJ2-3 for the parts outside the CDR3, the full variable domain is DGGITQSPKYLFRKEGQNVTLSCEQNLNHDAMYWYRQDPGQGLRLIYYSQIVNDFQKGDIAEGYSVSREKKESFPLTVTSAQKNPTAFYLCASSDQAAGQETQYFGPGTRLTVL.

Comments on this clonotype: Relative to the germline gene, one junction end is altered; a read error may explain this. This sequence joins TRBV11-2 and TRBJ2-2; D perhaps matches TRBD2 (5 bases). CDR1 is SGHAT and CDR2 is FQNNGV in the germline V gene. This CDR3 spans 17 amino acids. The DNA of the CDR3 is TGTGCCAGCGGCTTACCCTACGGGATCCCTTGGACCGGGGAGCTGTTTTTT. It encodes CASGLPYGIPWTGELFF.